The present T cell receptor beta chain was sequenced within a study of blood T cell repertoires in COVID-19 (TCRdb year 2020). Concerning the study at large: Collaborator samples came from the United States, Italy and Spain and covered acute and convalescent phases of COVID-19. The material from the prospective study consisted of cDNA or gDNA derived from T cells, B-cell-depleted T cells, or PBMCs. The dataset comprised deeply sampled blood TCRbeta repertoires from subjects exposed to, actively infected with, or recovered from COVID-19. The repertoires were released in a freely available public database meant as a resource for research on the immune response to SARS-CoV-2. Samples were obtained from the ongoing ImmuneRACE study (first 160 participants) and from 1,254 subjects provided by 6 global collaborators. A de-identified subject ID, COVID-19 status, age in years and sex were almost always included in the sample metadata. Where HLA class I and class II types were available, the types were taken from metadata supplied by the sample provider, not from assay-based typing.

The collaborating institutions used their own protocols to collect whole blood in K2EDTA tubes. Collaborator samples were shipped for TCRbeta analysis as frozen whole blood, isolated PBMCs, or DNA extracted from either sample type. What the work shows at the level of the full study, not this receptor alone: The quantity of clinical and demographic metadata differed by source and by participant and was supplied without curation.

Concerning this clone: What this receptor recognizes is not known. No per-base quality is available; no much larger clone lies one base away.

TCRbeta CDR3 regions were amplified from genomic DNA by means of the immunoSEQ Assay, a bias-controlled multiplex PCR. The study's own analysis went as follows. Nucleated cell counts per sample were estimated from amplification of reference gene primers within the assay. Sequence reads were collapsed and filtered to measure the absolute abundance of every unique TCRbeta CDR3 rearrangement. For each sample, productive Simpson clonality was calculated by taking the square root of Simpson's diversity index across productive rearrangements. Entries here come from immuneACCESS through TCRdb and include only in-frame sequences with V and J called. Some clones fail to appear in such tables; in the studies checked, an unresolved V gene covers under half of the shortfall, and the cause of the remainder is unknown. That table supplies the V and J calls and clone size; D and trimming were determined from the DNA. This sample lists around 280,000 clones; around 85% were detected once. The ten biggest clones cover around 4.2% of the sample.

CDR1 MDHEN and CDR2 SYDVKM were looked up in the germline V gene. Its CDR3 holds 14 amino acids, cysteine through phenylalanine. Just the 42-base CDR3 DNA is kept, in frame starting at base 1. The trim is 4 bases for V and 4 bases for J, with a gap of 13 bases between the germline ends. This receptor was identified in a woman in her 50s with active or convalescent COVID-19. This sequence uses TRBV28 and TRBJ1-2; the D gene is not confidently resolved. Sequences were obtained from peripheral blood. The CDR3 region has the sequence CASSSEGETYGYTF. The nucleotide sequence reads TGTGCCAGCAGTTCTGAGGGAGAGACCTATGGCTACACCTTC.